This is a list of T cell receptor beta chains from one sample in a study of shared clonotypes between healthy human individuals. TCRdb's table, derived via immunoSEQ multiplex PCR, lists solely in-frame clones and lacks some. The sample consists of under 650,000 clones, 90% to 97% of them appearing once. The sample comprised naive CD4+ T cells sorted from blood. These receptors all stem from a woman in her 30s in good health. CDR3s include the opening cysteine and the closing phenylalanine or tryptophan. Each record gives: CDR3 protein, CDR3 DNA, V gene, D gene, J gene. The D gene is left open where the match is weak.

CDR3: CSVAPRLAKNIQYF
DNA: TGCAGCGTAGCCCCGCGGTTGGCCAAAAACATTCAGTACTTC
V: TRBV29-1
D: NA
J: TRBJ2-4

CDR3: CASSPAGGRTDTQYF
DNA: TGTGCCAGCAGCCCAGCGGGAGGGCGTACAGATACGCAGTATTTT
V: TRBV11-2
D: TRBD2
J: TRBJ2-3

CDR3: CASTRQGATGELFF
DNA: TGTGCCAGCACTCGACAGGGGGCGACCGGGGAGCTGTTTTTT
V: TRBV6-1
D: TRBD1
J: TRBJ2-2

CDR3: CASSSPAVGAYNEQFF
DNA: TGTGCCAGCAGTTCCCCGGCGGTGGGTGCCTACAATGAGCAGTTCTTC
V: TRBV27
D: NA
J: TRBJ2-1

CDR3: CATRTSGAVYNEQFF
DNA: TGTGCCACACGGACTAGCGGGGCCGTCTACAATGAGCAGTTCTTC
V: TRBV19
D: TRBD2
J: TRBJ2-1

CDR3: CASRIGTGAYEQYF
DNA: TGTGCCAGCAGGATCGGGACAGGAGCCTACGAGCAGTACTTC
V: TRBV6-6
D: TRBD1
J: TRBJ2-7

CDR3: CASSETGTGGSYGYTF
DNA: TGTGCCAGCAGTGAGACCGGGACAGGGGGAAGCTATGGCTACACCTTC
V: TRBV6-4
D: TRBD1
J: TRBJ1-2

CDR3: CASSLAGTRDYEQYF
DNA: TGTGCCAGCTCACTAGCCGGGACTAGGGATTACGAGCAGTACTTC
V: TRBV18
D: TRBD2
J: TRBJ2-7

CDR3: CASSQNDRTEAFF
DNA: TGTGCCAGCTCACAAAACGATCGCACTGAAGCTTTCTTT
V: TRBV18
D: NA
J: TRBJ1-1

CDR3: CASSTPNNEQFF
DNA: TGTGCCAGCAGTACACCTAACAATGAGCAGTTCTTC
V: TRBV28
D: NA
J: TRBJ2-1

CDR3: CASSLGFFDQPQHF
DNA: TGTGCCAGCAGCCTAGGCTTCTTTGATCAGCCCCAGCATTTT
V: TRBV7-9
D: NA
J: TRBJ1-5

CDR3: CASSSLESTDTQYF
DNA: TGTGCCAGCAGCTCCCTCGAGAGCACAGATACGCAGTATTTT
V: TRBV5-5
D: NA
J: TRBJ2-3

CDR3: CASSIVGGMGLEQYF
DNA: TGTGCCAGTAGTATTGTCGGCGGGATGGGTCTCGAGCAGTACTTC
V: TRBV19
D: NA
J: TRBJ2-7

CDR3: CSVSGRMNTEAFF
DNA: TGCAGCGTTTCGGGACGGATGAACACTGAAGCTTTCTTT
V: TRBV29-1
D: NA
J: TRBJ1-1

CDR3: CASSLAGLALGELFF
DNA: TGTGCCAGCAGCTTAGCGGGACTAGCCCTCGGGGAGCTGTTTTTT
V: TRBV7-3
D: TRBD2
J: TRBJ2-2

CDR3: CASSHTSPGPAARYEQYF
DNA: TGTGCCAGCAGCCACACTTCTCCCGGGCCCGCCGCGCGCTACGAGCAGTACTTC
V: TRBV7-9
D: NA
J: TRBJ2-7

CDR3: CASSFTGGPKNTQYF
DNA: TGTGCCAGCAGCTTTACGGGCGGGCCCAAGAATACGCAGTATTTT
V: TRBV11-2
D: NA
J: TRBJ2-3

CDR3: CASSLDRDEQYF
DNA: TGTGCCAGCAGCCTAGACAGGGATGAGCAGTACTTC
V: TRBV28
D: TRBD1
J: TRBJ2-7

CDR3: CASSRNGDSSYEQYF
DNA: TGCGCCAGCAGCCGCAACGGGGACAGCTCCTACGAGCAGTACTTC
V: TRBV5-1
D: TRBD1
J: TRBJ2-7

CDR3: CASSIDSPAAGEQYF
DNA: TGTGCCAGCAGTATCGACAGCCCCGCTGCCGGCGAGCAGTACTTC
V: TRBV2
D: NA
J: TRBJ2-7

CDR3: CASSLRGGRSSYEQYF
DNA: TGCGCCAGCAGCTTAAGGGGCGGGAGGAGCTCCTACGAGCAGTACTTC
V: TRBV5-1
D: TRBD2
J: TRBJ2-7

CDR3: CASSTTGTGGREQYF
DNA: TGTGCCAGCAGTACCACCGGGACAGGGGGCCGAGAGCAGTACTTC
V: TRBV27
D: TRBD1
J: TRBJ2-7

CDR3: CASSPMMGSSYNEQFF
DNA: TGTGCCAGCAGCCCGATGATGGGCTCCTCCTACAATGAGCAGTTCTTC
V: TRBV5-4
D: NA
J: TRBJ2-1

CDR3: CASSVEAGGRNEQFF
DNA: TGTGCCAGCAGCGTAGAGGCGGGAGGGCGGAATGAGCAGTTCTTC
V: TRBV9
D: TRBD2
J: TRBJ2-1

CDR3: CASSAGGSSYEQYF
DNA: TGTGCCAGCAGCGCGGGTGGCAGTTCCTACGAGCAGTACTTC
V: TRBV9
D: NA
J: TRBJ2-7

CDR3: CASSQTGHNQPQHF
DNA: TGTGCCAGTAGTCAAACAGGGCACAATCAGCCCCAGCATTTT
V: TRBV19
D: NA
J: TRBJ1-5

CDR3: CASSADRDHEQFF
DNA: TGCGCCAGCAGCGCGGACAGGGATCATGAGCAGTTCTTC
V: TRBV5-1
D: TRBD1
J: TRBJ2-1

CDR3: CASRQQGATYGYTF
DNA: TGTGCCAGCAGACAACAGGGGGCTACCTATGGCTACACCTTC
V: TRBV6-5
D: TRBD1
J: TRBJ1-2

CDR3: CASSRDESYEQYF
DNA: TGTGCCAGCTCACGGGACGAAAGTTACGAGCAGTACTTC
V: TRBV18
D: NA
J: TRBJ2-7

CDR3: CASNGLAQNIQYF
DNA: TGTGCCAGCAACGGGCTAGCGCAAAACATTCAGTACTTC
V: TRBV28
D: NA
J: TRBJ2-4